This TCR beta chain was retrieved from a study of blood T cell repertoires in COVID-19. Only one count was recorded for this clone. The CDR3 is 15 residues long. The repertoire was sequenced with immunoSEQ multiplex PCR; TCRdb's copy has only in-frame clones and lacks some. Among roughly 120,000 clones listed, 85% were seen once. This TCR derives from a human donor in a cohort sampled during active COVID-19. Sequencing used peripheral blood. This chain connects TRBV21-1 to TRBJ2-3; the table names TRBD2, a call not compared with the DNA. TRBV21-1 is a pseudogene locus. CDR3 protein: CASSPRERGTDTQYF. The CDR3 DNA follows: TGTGCCAGCAGCCCCCGGGAGCGAGGCACAGATACGCAGTATTTT.